Listed below are T cell receptor beta chains from one sample, sequenced in a study of regulatory T cells in long-lasting Graves disease. In TCRdb, the multiplex PCR reads were re-called with MiXCR into one record per CDR3 protein. Among a few hundred thousand distinct CDR3 sequences listed, 15% to 20% were seen once. These data also formed part of another study, on T cells in Graves' hyperthyroidism and ophthalmopathy.

The sample here was peripheral blood mononuclear cells (PBMCs), taken at new diagnosis, from a patient treated with antithyroid drugs. The receptors come from a woman in her 30s with Graves disease. Both conserved end residues are part of each CDR3. D genes are given only for firm matches. Size tells how often a clone was seen (once, few, many) or the class of an expanded clone, and some rows leave it out.

cdr3_aa: CATTDRGPGYTF
cdr3_nt: TGTGCCACTACCGACAGGGGGCCTGGCTACACCTTC
d_call: TRBD1
v_call: TRBV19
clone_size: many
j_call: TRBJ1-2
cdr3_length: 12

cdr3_aa: CSAETAIYGYTF
cdr3_nt: TGCAGTGCCGAGACCGCAATCTATGGCTACACCTTC
d_call: NA
v_call: TRBV20-1
clone_size: few
j_call: TRBJ1-2
cdr3_length: 12

cdr3_aa: CASSFQSTSRRIGELFF
cdr3_nt: TGTGCCAGCAGCTTTCAATCGACTAGCCGGAGAATCGGGGAGCTGTTTTTT
d_call: TRBD2
v_call: TRBV7-9
clone_size: NA
j_call: TRBJ2-2
cdr3_length: 17

cdr3_aa: CASSPGRIWDRANNEQFF
cdr3_nt: TGTGCCAGCAGCCCGGGGAGGATTTGGGACAGGGCAAACAATGAGCAGTTCTTC
d_call: TRBD1
v_call: TRBV7-9
clone_size: NA
j_call: TRBJ2-1
cdr3_length: 18

cdr3_aa: CASGREAREQYF
cdr3_nt: TGTGCCAGCGGTCGGGAAGCGAGGGAGCAGTACTTC
d_call: NA
v_call: TRBV2
clone_size: many
j_call: TRBJ2-7
cdr3_length: 12

cdr3_aa: CASSPLTSGGAVAYEQYF
cdr3_nt: TGTGCCAGCAGCCCGCTGACTAGCGGGGGGGCCGTCGCTTACGAGCAGTACTTC
d_call: TRBD2
v_call: TRBV7-3
clone_size: many
j_call: TRBJ2-7
cdr3_length: 18

cdr3_aa: CASKIGGEQQPQHF
cdr3_nt: TGTGCCAGCAAAATCGGGGGGGAGCAACAGCCCCAGCATTTT
d_call: NA
v_call: TRBV6-1
clone_size: NA
j_call: TRBJ1-5
cdr3_length: 14

cdr3_aa: CASSLALVDTQYF
cdr3_nt: TGTGCCAGCAGCTTAGCGCTGGTAGATACGCAGTATTTT
d_call: NA
v_call: TRBV7-9
clone_size: few
j_call: TRBJ2-3
cdr3_length: 13

cdr3_aa: CSARPGGSGTYEQFF
cdr3_nt: TGCAGTGCTAGGCCCGGGGGTAGCGGGACGTATGAGCAGTTCTTC
d_call: TRBD2
v_call: TRBV20-1
clone_size: many
j_call: TRBJ2-1
cdr3_length: 15

cdr3_aa: CASSAGTGNEAFF
cdr3_nt: TGTGCCAGCAGTGCCGGGACAGGGAACGAAGCTTTCTTT
d_call: TRBD1
v_call: TRBV25-1
clone_size: many
j_call: TRBJ1-1
cdr3_length: 13

cdr3_aa: CTSSLRRWNTEAFF
cdr3_nt: TGTACCAGCAGTCTCAGACGGTGGAACACTGAAGCTTTCTTT
d_call: NA
v_call: TRBV12-3/TRBV12-4
clone_size: NA
j_call: TRBJ1-1
cdr3_length: 14

cdr3_aa: CASSLVRTGGETQYF
cdr3_nt: TGTGCTAGCAGCTTAGTCCGGACGGGAGGGGAGACCCAGTACTTC
d_call: TRBD2
v_call: TRBV7-7
clone_size: many
j_call: TRBJ2-5
cdr3_length: 15

cdr3_aa: CASGLGVLGGYNEQFF
cdr3_nt: TGTGCTAGTGGTTTGGGGGTTCTGGGAGGGTACAATGAGCAGTTCTTC
d_call: TRBD2
v_call: TRBV12-5
clone_size: many
j_call: TRBJ2-1
cdr3_length: 16

cdr3_aa: CASSFRQGDEQFF
cdr3_nt: TGCGCCAGCAGCTTCCGACAGGGCGATGAGCAGTTCTTC
d_call: TRBD1
v_call: TRBV4-1
clone_size: few
j_call: TRBJ2-1
cdr3_length: 13

cdr3_aa: CASSLTTGAEAFF
cdr3_nt: TGTGCCAGCAGCTTAACCACAGGTGCTGAAGCTTTCTTT
d_call: NA
v_call: TRBV7-9
clone_size: many
j_call: TRBJ1-1
cdr3_length: 13

cdr3_aa: CASSGLTPPNTEAFF
cdr3_nt: TGCGCCAGCAGCGGACTAACACCACCGAACACTGAAGCTTTCTTT
d_call: NA
v_call: TRBV5-1
clone_size: many
j_call: TRBJ1-1
cdr3_length: 15

cdr3_aa: CATNGLAGGPGTDTQYF
cdr3_nt: TGTGCCACCAACGGACTAGCGGGAGGGCCGGGCACAGATACGCAGTATTTT
d_call: TRBD2
v_call: TRBV10-3
clone_size: once
j_call: TRBJ2-3
cdr3_length: 17

cdr3_aa: CSATPNNEQFF
cdr3_nt: TGCAGTGCTACCCCGAACAATGAGCAGTTCTTC
d_call: NA
v_call: TRBV20-1
clone_size: NA
j_call: TRBJ2-1
cdr3_length: 11

cdr3_aa: CASSLYLGQDRTDTQYF
cdr3_nt: TGTGCCAGCAGTTTATACCTCGGACAGGATCGCACAGATACGCAGTATTTT
d_call: TRBD1
v_call: TRBV27
clone_size: once
j_call: TRBJ2-3
cdr3_length: 17

cdr3_aa: CASSEWGDAKNIQYF
cdr3_nt: TGTGCCAGCAGTGAGTGGGGGGACGCCAAAAACATTCAGTACTTC
d_call: NA
v_call: TRBV2
clone_size: many
j_call: TRBJ2-4
cdr3_length: 15

cdr3_aa: CAISDPRGARHEQYF
cdr3_nt: TGTGCCATCAGCGACCCACGGGGGGCCCGACACGAGCAGTACTTC
d_call: NA
v_call: TRBV10-3
clone_size: many
j_call: TRBJ2-7
cdr3_length: 15

cdr3_aa: CASSTYRAREGQPQHF
cdr3_nt: TGTGCCAGCAGTACATACAGGGCCCGAGAGGGTCAGCCCCAGCATTTT
d_call: NA
v_call: TRBV6-1
clone_size: many
j_call: TRBJ1-5
cdr3_length: 16

cdr3_aa: CASSLWPGTANTEAFF
cdr3_nt: TGTGCCAGCAGCTTATGGCCCGGGACAGCAAACACTGAAGCTTTCTTT
d_call: TRBD1
v_call: TRBV7-2
clone_size: NA
j_call: TRBJ1-1
cdr3_length: 16

cdr3_aa: CASSSSGGPTDTQYF
cdr3_nt: TGTGCCAGCAGCTCCTCGGGGGGGCCCACAGATACGCAGTATTTT
d_call: TRBD2
v_call: TRBV7-3
clone_size: many
j_call: TRBJ2-3
cdr3_length: 15

cdr3_aa: CAISVQGFSGYTF
cdr3_nt: TGTGCCATCAGTGTCCAGGGTTTCAGTGGCTACACCTTC
d_call: NA
v_call: TRBV10-3
clone_size: many
j_call: TRBJ1-2
cdr3_length: 13

cdr3_aa: CATGRKDQETQYF
cdr3_nt: TGCGCCACAGGCAGAAAGGACCAAGAGACCCAGTACTTC
d_call: NA
v_call: TRBV5-1
clone_size: few
j_call: TRBJ2-5
cdr3_length: 13

cdr3_aa: CASSFSGRETGEQFF
cdr3_nt: TGTGCCAGCAGCTTTAGCGGGAGGGAAACGGGTGAGCAGTTCTTC
d_call: TRBD2
v_call: TRBV11-3
clone_size: few
j_call: TRBJ2-1
cdr3_length: 15

cdr3_aa: CASSPNRDRAGNVVTEAFF
cdr3_nt: TGTGCCAGCAGCCCTAACAGGGACAGGGCCGGGAATGTCGTCACTGAAGCTTTCTTT
d_call: TRBD1
v_call: TRBV5-5
clone_size: many
j_call: TRBJ1-1
cdr3_length: 19

cdr3_aa: CASSLARSGGSTDTQYF
cdr3_nt: TGTGCCAGCAGTTTAGCGCGGAGCGGGGGTAGCACAGATACGCAGTATTTT
d_call: TRBD2
v_call: TRBV12-3/TRBV12-4
clone_size: many
j_call: TRBJ2-3
cdr3_length: 17

cdr3_aa: CASRSLAGGVHEQYF
cdr3_nt: TGTGCCAGCAGATCACTAGCGGGAGGGGTCCACGAGCAGTACTTC
d_call: TRBD2
v_call: TRBV27
clone_size: many
j_call: TRBJ2-7
cdr3_length: 15

cdr3_aa: CATSRASAGGTEAFF
cdr3_nt: TGTGCCACCAGCAGAGCTAGCGCAGGTGGCACTGAAGCTTTCTTT
d_call: NA
v_call: TRBV15
clone_size: many
j_call: TRBJ1-1
cdr3_length: 15

cdr3_aa: CASSLIPGPTDEQFF
cdr3_nt: TGCGCCAGCAGCTTGATACCCGGGCCTACCGATGAGCAGTTCTTC
d_call: NA
v_call: TRBV5-1
clone_size: NA
j_call: TRBJ2-1
cdr3_length: 15

cdr3_aa: CASSLEGGTSGKTGELFF
cdr3_nt: TGTGCCAGCAGCTTAGAAGGCGGGACTAGCGGGAAGACCGGGGAGCTGTTTTTT
d_call: TRBD2
v_call: TRBV11-2
clone_size: many
j_call: TRBJ2-2
cdr3_length: 18

cdr3_aa: CASQRTNEQFF
cdr3_nt: TGTGCCAGCCAACGAACCAATGAGCAGTTCTTC
d_call: NA
v_call: TRBV3-1
clone_size: many
j_call: TRBJ2-1
cdr3_length: 11

cdr3_aa: CASSQELMITSSYNEQFF
cdr3_nt: TGCGCCAGCAGCCAAGAATTAATGATAACAAGCTCCTACAATGAGCAGTTCTTC
d_call: NA
v_call: TRBV4-1
clone_size: many
j_call: TRBJ2-1
cdr3_length: 18

cdr3_aa: CASSLGLVGEQFF
cdr3_nt: TGTGCCAGCAGCCTCGGACTAGTCGGGGAGCAGTTCTTC
d_call: TRBD2
v_call: TRBV7-3
clone_size: many
j_call: TRBJ2-1
cdr3_length: 13

cdr3_aa: CASSPRHPNTEAFF
cdr3_nt: TGTGCCAGCTCACCGAGACACCCGAACACTGAAGCTTTCTTT
d_call: NA
v_call: TRBV18
clone_size: many
j_call: TRBJ1-1
cdr3_length: 14

cdr3_aa: CASSFESTKQYF
cdr3_nt: TGTGCCAGCAGTTTCGAGTCGACAAAGCAGTACTTC
d_call: NA
v_call: TRBV28
clone_size: many
j_call: TRBJ2-7
cdr3_length: 12

cdr3_aa: CASRRARGGPYNEQFF
cdr3_nt: TGTGCCAGCAGAAGGGCCCGGGGGGGACCCTACAATGAGCAGTTCTTC
d_call: TRBD2
v_call: TRBV6-1
clone_size: NA
j_call: TRBJ2-1
cdr3_length: 16